The clone carrying this T cell receptor (beta chain) was counted between two and nine times. One end of the junction does not line up with germline, which may come from a read error. The CDR3 has 17 amino acids. Germline CDR1 LGHNA, CDR2 YNFKEQ. RNA transcripts yielded amplified TCR beta CDR3 regions. First-round RT-PCR targeting the TCR CDR3 was performed with the HTBI primer set. TCRdb recomputed calls from the multiplex PCR reads with MiXCR, one row per CDR3 protein. The sample includes 200,000 to 250,000 distinct CDR3 sequences, approximately 17% seen only once; the top ten take roughly 53%. This record belongs to a study of T cells in Graves' hyperthyroidism and ophthalmopathy.

Sequencing input: blood. This receptor was identified in a man aged 45-65 years with Graves' hyperthyroidism. The chain has TRBV4-2 and TRBJ2-3, with 9 positions matching TRBD2. The CDR3 region has the DNA TGTGCCAGCAACCAAGATGGACTAGCGCTAAGCACAGATACGCAGTATTTT. Its protein is CASNQDGLALSTDTQYF.